This T cell receptor beta chain is from a study of blood T cell repertoires in COVID-19. Study at large: Italy, Spain and the United States were the sources of the convalescent and acute COVID-19 samples. The cDNA or gDNA used as material had been derived from T cells, B-cell-depleted T cells, or PBMCs.

Original methodology: By means of reference gene primer amplification, nucleated cell counts were estimated. The data were produced by immunoSEQ multiplex PCR, yet TCRdb's version contains in-frame clones alone and is incomplete. That table supplies the V and J calls and clone size; D and trimming were determined from the DNA. There are some 190,000 clones in the sample; under 80% occur only once, and 9.5% to 15% lies in the top ten. CDR1 is MNHEY and CDR2 is SVGAGI in the germline V gene. Unmatched junction bases numbered 2, after V lost 6 bases and J lost 2 bases. The CDR3 runs 14 residues. This clone has only one observation.

This TCR came from a woman aged 50 to 60 with acute or convalescent COVID-19. The sequencing sample was made of peripheral blood. The rearrangement uses TRBV6-5 and TRBJ2-2; TRBD1 matches at 8 bases. The CDR3 is CASRTGVNTGELFF. In nucleotides, the CDR3 is TGTGCCAGCAGGACAGGGGTAAACACCGGGGAGCTGTTTTTT.